This T cell receptor beta chain was recovered during a study of technical replicates of blood from four donors. The data were produced by immunoSEQ multiplex PCR, yet TCRdb's version contains in-frame clones alone and is incomplete. The data hold approximately 76,000 clones, with approximately 86% observed a single time. Germline values: CDR1 SGDLS, CDR2 YYNGEE. There are 16 residues in the CDR3. The V gene lost 0 bases and the J gene lost 0 bases, with 9 bases spanning the gap. The chain uses TRBV9 and TRBJ2-2, with no clear D. The TCR comes from a human donor in good health. Some clones in this sample may be carry-over from other donors' samples. The sequenced sample consisted of PBMCs. CDR3 sequence reads: CASSVAHRSNTGELFF. The DNA of the CDR3 is TGTGCCAGCAGCGTAGCCCACAGATCGAACACCGGGGAGCTGTTTTTT.